The sequence of this TCR beta chain was determined in a study of blood T cells in healthy people across ages. Remarks on this clonotype: The antigen remains unidentified.

Notes on the study in general: Naive CD4+ cells and diversity were both higher in long-lived donors than in aged donors. Getting older went along with TCR beta diversity per million T cells dropping roughly linearly.

The CDR3 is made up of 17 amino acids. With V trimmed by 6 bases and J by 4 bases, 17 bases remained unmatched. In germline, CDR1 is SNHLY, CDR2 FYNNEI. A sample-barcoded 5' primer and a J-beta primer mix were used in a second PCR of roughly 6 to 11 cycles. TCRdb used MiXCR to reprocess the 5' RACE reads, holding one entry per CDR3 protein. The sample records about 1,400,000 distinct CDR3 sequences, around 42% being singletons. Sequencing used blood. The V and J genes are TRBV2 and TRBJ2-5, with 7 nucleotides matching TRBD1. This sequence originates from a woman in her late teens or twenties in good health. The CDR3 is CASSIKSWDSFLETQYF. DNA for the CDR3: TGTGCCAGCAGCATAAAATCCTGGGACAGTTTCTTAGAGACCCAGTACTTC.